Reported below is one T cell receptor (beta chain). Its target is not known. In TCRdb, the reads were re-called with MiXCR into one record per CDR3 protein. The sample carries approximately 550,000 distinct CDR3 sequences, approximately 15% recorded once. This entry is derived from a study of T cell repertoires in cytomegalovirus infection. Study-level information: Indications came from public TCR beta signatures; they pointed to CMV infection and to a matching HLA type.

Germline CDR1 MNHEY, CDR2 SMNVEV (reference sequence). The CDR3 length is 14 residues. V dropped 6 bases and J dropped 6 bases, with 17 bases sitting between them. General study results and limits: The ex vivo response was dominated by HLA-C-restricted CMV-specific TCR beta clonotypes. Frequencies of public TCR beta families were cumulated, and this identified carriers of CMV plus the relevant HLA.

This receptor was obtained from a human donor in good health (CMV status not recorded). Some clones in this sample may be carry-over from other donors' samples. Sequenced sample: CD8+ T cells from PBMCs. The rearrangement links TRBV27 to TRBJ1-2; D might be TRBD1 (5 bases). The CDR3 sequence: CASSARAFANGYTF. For the CDR3, the DNA is TGTGCCAGCAGCGCCAGGGCCTTTGCCAATGGCTACACCTTC.